The 11 T cell receptor beta chains below all came from one sample that was sequenced in a study of breast tumors, draining lymph nodes, adjacent tissues. MiXCR was run by TCRdb on the multiplex PCR reads, yielding one entry per CDR3 protein. The sample lists approximately 100,000 distinct CDR3 sequences; 30% were seen once. Axillary draining lymph nodes of breast cancer patients supplied the node samples. The sequencing sample was made of axillary lymph node tissue. Receptor source: a female donor with breast cancer. Some clones in this sample may be carry-over from other donors' samples.

This clonotype showed up many times. The V call is TRBV7-9, the J call TRBJ2-7, with D tentatively TRBD1 or TRBD2 (5 bases each). Looked up from germline, CDR1 is SEHNR and CDR2 is FQNEAQ (reference sequence). V lost 6 bases to trimming and J lost 7 bases, with 19 bases between them. This CDR3 has 14 amino acids. The CDR3 protein is CASRRGQGQWEQYF. CDR3 nucleotide sequence: TGTGCCAGCAGGAGGGGCCAGGGTCAATGGGAGCAGTACTTC.

This clonotype was seen repeatedly, ten times or more. V is TRBV6-5 and J is TRBJ1-6, with 12 bases matching TRBD1. The ends lost 5 bases at V and 9 bases at J; junction bases unmatched: 5. CDR3 length: 15 amino acids. From germline, CDR1 is MNHEY and CDR2 SVGAGI. The CDR3 DNA reads TGTGCCAGCAGTCACGGGACAGGGGGCCGTTCACCCCTCCACTTT. Protein sequence: CASSHGTGGRSPLHF.

The chain couples TRBV6-6 to TRBJ1-5, with D maybe TRBD1 (6 bases). This CDR3 has 15 amino acids. From germline, CDR1 is MNHNY and CDR2 SVGAGI (reference sequence). V lost 4 bases to trimming and J lost 2 bases, with 12 bases between them. CDR3 protein: CASSSPRGGNQPQHF. The DNA of the CDR3 is TGTGCCAGCAGTTCACCCAGGGGAGGCAATCAGCCCCAGCATTTT.

This clonotype came up many times. This sequence joins TRBV5-6 and TRBJ2-5; D unresolved. Germline-derived CDR1 and CDR2 are SGHDT and YYEEEE. V shed 2 bases and J shed 2 bases, with 7 bases lying between them. The CDR3 is 13 amino acids. The CDR3 sequence is CASSFRLQETQYF. The CDR3, as DNA: TGTGCCAGCAGCTTTAGACTGCAAGAGACCCAGTACTTC.

Points on this clonotype: It may be a read error: a sequence one base away is much more abundant. The J gene is TRBJ1-2, the V gene TRBV5-6; tentative D call: TRBD1 (6 bases). This CDR3 is built from 13 residues. The V gene's germline CDR1 is SGHDT and CDR2 YYEEEE. CDR3 residues: CAGSLAGGAGYTF. The CDR3 bases are TGTGCCGGCAGCTTGGCGGGGGGGGCTGGCTACACCTTC.

This clonotype was seen repeatedly, ten times or more. V and J are TRBV28 and TRBJ2-1, with 8 bases aligning to TRBD2. Looked up from germline, CDR1 is MDHEN and CDR2 is SYDVKM. J lost 8 bases, V lost 7 bases, and 10 bases had no gene match. This CDR3 has 14 residues. CDR3 nucleotide sequence: TGTGCCAGCAACATCCGGGGGGGCTGGGATGAGCAGTTCTTC. Residues: CASNIRGGWDEQFF.

This clonotype was recorded many times. This chain connects TRBV5-1 to TRBJ2-3; 10 bases match TRBD2. The CDR3 spans 18 residues. V lost 0 bases and J lost 0; bases outside the gene matches: 7. Germline-derived CDR1 and CDR2 are SGHRS and YFSETQ. In DNA form, the CDR3 reads TGCGCCAGCAGCTTGGCCGCTAGCGGGAGTGTGAGCACAGATACGCAGTATTTT. This translates into CASSLAASGSVSTDTQYF.

This clonotype was detected many times. The genes are TRBV15 and TRBJ2-5; D may be TRBD2 (6 bases). The V end lost 0 bases, the J end lost 1 base, and 9 bases lay between the germline ends. The CDR3 has 15 residues. Per the germline V gene, CDR1 is LNHNV and CDR2 is YYDKDF (reference sequence). CDR3 protein: CATSREWRAQETQYF. Here the CDR3 DNA reads TGTGCCACCAGCAGAGAGTGGAGGGCCCAAGAGACCCAGTACTTC.

The V gene is TRBV5-5, the J gene TRBJ2-5; D possibly corresponds to TRBD1 (5 bases). Germline assignment: CDR1 SGHKS and CDR2 YYEKEE (reference sequence). The CDR3 covers 16 residues. The germline V and J ends were trimmed by 1 base and 3 bases, with 16 bases remaining between them. CDR3 nucleotide sequence: TGTGCCAGCAGCTTGTGGTTATGTGGGGCGGAAGAGACCCAGTACTTC. The encoded protein is CASSLWLCGAEETQYF.

The sample holds many counts of this clonotype. This rearrangement joins TRBV6-2 or TRBV6-3 to TRBJ2-3, with 13 bases that match TRBD2. Looked up from germline, CDR1 is MNHEY and CDR2 is SVGEGT. Losses at the gene ends were 6 bases for V and 4 bases for J; bases not matched to a gene: 7. CDR3 length: 16 amino acids. CDR3 nucleotides: TGTGCCAGCAGGAAACTAGCGGGGGGGCTGTCAGATACGCAGTATTTT. As protein: CASRKLAGGLSDTQYF.

There are many counts of this clonotype. This sequence joins TRBV7-3 and TRBJ2-3; D gene unclear. V was trimmed by 2 bases and J by 0 bases, leaving 12 bases between them. The germline CDR1 and CDR2 sequences are SGHTA and FQGTGA. This CDR3 spans 16 amino acids. The CDR3 sequence is CASSLQPVLSTDTQYF. The CDR3 nucleotides are TGTGCCAGCAGCTTACAGCCCGTCCTTAGCACAGATACGCAGTATTTT.